These T cell receptor beta chains were read from a single sample in a study of Graves' ophthalmopathy and Graves' hyperthyroidism. TCRdb reanalysed the multiplex PCR reads using MiXCR and keeps one entry per CDR3 protein. The sample lists 900,000 to 1,200,000 distinct CDR3 sequences; about 40% were seen once. The specimen was peripheral blood or thyroid tissue (not recorded which). All receptors come from an adult man with Graves' hyperthyroidism. Both conserved end residues are trimmed from each CDR3.

>TRBV7-2|TRBJ2-7
ASTKTGDSSYEQY
>TRBV29-1|TRBJ2-2
SVEGQRGTGNTGELF
>TRBV14|TRBJ1-1
ASSQKGLVNTEAF
>TRBV19|TRBJ1-4
ASTPIRGRDEKLF
>TRBV11-2|TRBJ1-3
ASSLKFWGNTIY
>TRBV29-1|TRBJ1-5
SVYGGHSQPQH
>TRBV7-2|TRBJ2-5
ASSPIGLGETQY
>TRBV19|TRBJ1-5
ASSPRRTRNQPQH
>TRBV20-1|TRBJ1-5
SARVLGQDNQPQH
>TRBV5-1|TRBJ1-6
ASSLTGGLYNSPLH
>TRBV2|TRBJ2-5
ASISSGSGETQY
>TRBV29-1|TRBJ1-1
SVEALQVLFGASTEAF
>TRBV10-3|TRBJ1-1
AIQGSGNTEAF
>TRBV7-2|TRBJ1-6
ASPGTGNSPLH
>TRBV7-9|TRBJ1-2
ASSKTGTGAPRGYT
>TRBV2|TRBJ1-6
ASRGTLQGRNNSPLH
>TRBV24-1|TRBJ1-5
ATSERGAGGLQPQH
>TRBV7-2|TRBJ1-6
ASSPAADGDYNSPLH
>TRBV10-3|TRBJ2-5
AISGDRGRETQY
>TRBV10-3|.
ASSEAGTRNTGELF
>TRBV27|TRBJ2-7
ASSPPAQGAEQY
>TRBV9|TRBJ2-7
ASSVGGDRSYEQY
>TRBV25-1|TRBJ1-2
ATNQAGGFNYGYT
>TRBV28|TRBJ1-1
ASSLPRGDTEAF
>TRBV4-1|TRBJ1-1
ASSQPRVHTEAF
>TRBV19|TRBJ2-7
ASSITGKIHEQY
>TRBV27|TRBJ1-5
ASSLFGMHSNQPQH
>TRBV13|TRBJ2-7
ASSFRFRDRASYEQY
>TRBV7-2|TRBJ1-4
ASSLGTGGWGEKLF
>TRBV29-1|TRBJ1-5
SVEGQAYEH
>TRBV7-2|TRBJ2-5
ASSKGEGNQETQY
>TRBV28|TRBJ2-5
ASFSGYNPETQY
>TRBV20-1|TRBJ1-5
SARELGGGQPQH
>TRBV11-2|TRBJ1-1
ASRSIGRPQAF
>TRBV7-9|TRBJ1-1
ASSSTAGKAF
>TRBV7-2|TRBJ2-5
ASSSTAFRGRDSETQY
>TRBV12-3/TRBV12-4|TRBJ2-7
ASSFSQSSYEQY
>TRBV24-1|TRBJ1-5
ATSETGRPNQPQH
>TRBV5-6|TRBJ2-5
ASSSLGDQETQY
>TRBV20-1|TRBJ1-5
SAGDSGRSNQPQH
>TRBV10-3|TRBJ2-7
AISESTVRSSYEQY
>TRBV11-2|TRBJ1-5
ASSTGQHQPQH
>TRBV9|TRBJ1-2
ASSVGAGRDGYT
>TRBV7-2|TRBJ2-2
ASSYSTEELF
>TRBV29-1|TRBJ2-5
SLGQGRETQY
>TRBV5-1|TRBJ2-5
ASSYVGTSGAQETQY
>TRBV6-5|TRBJ2-5
ASRFRDLETQY
>TRBV7-9|TRBJ2-7
ASSLEGHGRTYEQY
>TRBV11-2|TRBJ1-1
ASSLGYSEAF